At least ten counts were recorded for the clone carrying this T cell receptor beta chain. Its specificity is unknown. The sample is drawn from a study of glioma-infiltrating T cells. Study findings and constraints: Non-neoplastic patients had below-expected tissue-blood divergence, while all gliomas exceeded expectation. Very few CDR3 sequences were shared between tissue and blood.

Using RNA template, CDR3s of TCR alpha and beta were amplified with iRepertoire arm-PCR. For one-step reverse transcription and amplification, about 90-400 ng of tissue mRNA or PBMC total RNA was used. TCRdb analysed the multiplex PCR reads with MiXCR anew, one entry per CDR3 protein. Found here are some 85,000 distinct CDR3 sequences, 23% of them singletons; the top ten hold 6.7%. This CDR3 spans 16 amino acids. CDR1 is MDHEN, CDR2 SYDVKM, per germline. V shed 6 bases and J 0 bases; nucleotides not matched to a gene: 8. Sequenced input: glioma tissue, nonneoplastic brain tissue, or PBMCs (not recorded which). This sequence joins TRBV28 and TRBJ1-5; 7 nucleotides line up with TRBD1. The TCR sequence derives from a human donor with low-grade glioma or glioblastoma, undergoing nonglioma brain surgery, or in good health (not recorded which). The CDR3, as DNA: TGTGCCAGCAGCCCCAGGACAGGTTATAGCAATCAGCCCCAGCATTTT. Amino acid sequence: CASSPRTGYSNQPQHF.